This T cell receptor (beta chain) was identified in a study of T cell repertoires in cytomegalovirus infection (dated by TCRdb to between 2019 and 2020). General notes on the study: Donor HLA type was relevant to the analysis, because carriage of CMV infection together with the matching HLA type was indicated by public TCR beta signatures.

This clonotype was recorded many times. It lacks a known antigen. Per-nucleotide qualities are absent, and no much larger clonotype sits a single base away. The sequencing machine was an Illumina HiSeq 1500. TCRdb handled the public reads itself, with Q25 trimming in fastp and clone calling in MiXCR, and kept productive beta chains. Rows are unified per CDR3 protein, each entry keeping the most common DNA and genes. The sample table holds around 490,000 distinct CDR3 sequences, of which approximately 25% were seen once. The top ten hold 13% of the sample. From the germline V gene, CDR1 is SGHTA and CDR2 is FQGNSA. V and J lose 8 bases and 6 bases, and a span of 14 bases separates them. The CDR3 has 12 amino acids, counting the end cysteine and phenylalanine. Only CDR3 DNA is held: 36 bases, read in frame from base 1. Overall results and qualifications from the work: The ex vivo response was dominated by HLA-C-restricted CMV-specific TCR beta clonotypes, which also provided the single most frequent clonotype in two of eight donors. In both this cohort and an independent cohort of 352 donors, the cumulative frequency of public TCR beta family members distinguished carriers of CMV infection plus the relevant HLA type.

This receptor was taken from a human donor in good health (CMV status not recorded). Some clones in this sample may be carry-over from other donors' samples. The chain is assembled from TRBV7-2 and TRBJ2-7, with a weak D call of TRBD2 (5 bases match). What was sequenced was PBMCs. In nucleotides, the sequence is TGTGCCAGCGGTGCCATCGGGGTCGAGCAGTACTTC. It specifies CASGAIGVEQYF.